The 28 T cell receptor beta chains given below trace back to one sample, sequenced in a study of cytomegalovirus exposure and HLA in healthy donors. Amplification used 60 Vbeta primers and 13 Jbeta primers. TCRdb keeps only in-frame clones here, not all; method: immunoSEQ multiplex PCR. This sample has 90,000 to 100,000 clones, with 82% found just once. The sequenced material came from PBMCs. The receptor source for this set is a man in his fifties in good health and CMV-seronegative.

The chain carries TRBV19 and TRBJ1-1; TRBD1 might be the D (6 bases). CDR3 length: 13 residues. CDR1 is LNHDA and CDR2 is SQIVND in the germline V gene (reference sequence). Trimming cost V 4 bases and J 1 base, with 7 bases left between them. CDR3 DNA: TGTGCCAGTAGTACGGGACAGAACACTGAAGCTTTCTTT. Its protein product is CASSTGQNTEAFF.

The chain couples TRBV29-1 to TRBJ2-1, with D perhaps TRBD2 (6 bases). CDR1 is SQVTM and CDR2 is ANQGSEA in the germline V gene. This CDR3 spans 12 amino acids. Trimming took off 3 bases at V and 9 bases at J, with 12 bases between the two ends. CDR3 in amino acids: CSVERDSSEQFF. DNA for the CDR3: TGCAGCGTTGAGCGGGACTCCAGTGAGCAGTTCTTC.

This clone occurred a few times. CDR3 nucleotide sequence: TGTGCCAGCAGCCAAGGACAGATCACTGAAGCTTTCTTT. It is translated as CASSQGQITEAFF. The rearrangement links TRBV5-4 to TRBJ1-1; D is possibly TRBD1 (6 bases). The CDR3 runs to 13 residues. The V end lost 4 bases, the J end lost 4 bases, and 11 bases lay between the germline ends. In germline, CDR1 is SGHNT, CDR2 YYREEE (reference sequence).

The chain uses TRBV28 and TRBJ2-6; TRBD1 agrees at 8 bases. CDR1 is MDHEN and CDR2 is SYDVKM in the germline V gene. This CDR3 contains 17 residues. V shed 6 bases and J 0 bases; nucleotides not matched to a gene: 7. CDR3 region: CASRSGTGRSGANVLTF. The CDR3 coding sequence is TGTGCCAGCAGATCCGGGACAGGACGCTCTGGGGCCAACGTCCTGACTTTC.

This clone was counted a single time. The rearrangement joins TRBV7-2 to TRBJ2-1, with 11 bases that match TRBD2. Germline lookup yields CDR1 SGHTA and CDR2 FQGNSA. Germline trimming cut 2 bases from V and 10 bases from J; bases unmatched to any gene: 4. This CDR3 has 14 residues. The CDR3 nucleotides are TGTGCCAGCAGCTTACTACGACTAGCGGGAGAGCAGTTCTTC. Protein sequence: CASSLLRLAGEQFF. The full variable domain, completed using reference TRBV7-2 and TRBJ2-1, is GAGVSQSPSNKVTEKGKDVELRCDPISGHTALYWYRQSLGQGLEFLIYFQGNSAPDKSGLPSDRFSAERTGGSVSTLTIQRTQQEDSAVYLCASSLLRLAGEQFFGPGTRLTVL.

This chain connects TRBV5-1 to TRBJ1-2; 7 positions match TRBD1. J gave up 3 bases and V 2 bases, and 7 bases lay outside the gene matches. CDR3 size: 15 residues. Per the germline V gene, CDR1 is SGHRS and CDR2 is YFSETQ. The CDR3 sequence: CASSFDRQGYYGYTF. CDR3 nucleotide sequence: TGCGCCAGCAGCTTCGACCGACAGGGCTACTATGGCTACACCTTC.

This clone was found a few times. The chain links TRBV4-1 to TRBJ2-1; 8 bases are shared with TRBD1. The CDR3 is 17 amino acids. Germline V gene lookup returns CDR1 MGHRA and CDR2 YSYEKL. V shed 0 bases, J shed 0 bases, and the junction held 4 bases outside the gene matches. CDR3 DNA: TGCGCCAGCAGCCAAGATTTGGGACAGGTCTCCTACAATGAGCAGTTCTTC. Translating gives CASSQDLGQVSYNEQFF.

The V gene is TRBV28, the J gene TRBJ1-1; D gene uncertain. CDR3 size: 12 residues. V dropped 3 bases and J dropped 3 bases, with 5 bases sitting between them. Germline V gene sequence: CDR1 MDHEN, CDR2 SYDVKM. The CDR3 spells CASSFGDTEAFF. DNA for the CDR3: TGTGCCAGCAGTTTCGGGGACACTGAAGCTTTCTTT.

The chain recombines TRBV9 with TRBJ2-3; D call uncertain. Between the trimmed V and J ends, which lost 1 base and 3 bases, there was a span of 12 bases. There are 15 residues in the CDR3. CDR1 is SGDLS and CDR2 is YYNGEE in the germline V gene. Written as DNA, the CDR3 is TGTGCCAGCAGCGTAAGTGGCCCGAAGACAGATACGCAGTATTTT. It yields the protein CASSVSGPKTDTQYF.

This chain links TRBV5-6 with TRBJ1-1, with 7 nucleotides matching TRBD1. Germline-derived CDR1 and CDR2 are SGHDT and YYEEEE. CDR3 length equals 19 residues. The V gene end was trimmed by 6 bases and the J gene end by 1 base; junction bases not matched to a gene: 21. CDR3 nucleotides: TGTGCCAGCACATCGTATGGCGGGACAGCCTTTCGAGCGAACACTGAAGCTTTCTTT. This encodes CASTSYGGTAFRANTEAFF.

The chain recombines TRBV20-1 with TRBJ2-7, with D possibly TRBD1 on 6 matching bases. This CDR3 is built from 11 residues. The V gene lost 4 bases and the J gene lost 2 bases, with 6 bases spanning the gap. The germline V gene has CDR1 DFQATT and CDR2 SNEGSKA (reference sequence). The CDR3 DNA reads TGCAGTGCTAAGGGGGCCTACGAGCAGTACTTC. Protein sequence: CSAKGAYEQYF.

This clone came up once. This chain connects TRBV5-1 to TRBJ1-5; 8 bases map to TRBD1. J gave up 0 bases and V 4 bases, and 3 bases lay outside the gene matches. The CDR3 has 15 amino acids. CDR1 and CDR2 (germline): SGHRS, YFSETQ. The CDR3 loop is CASSRTGGSNQPQHF. CDR3 coding DNA: TGCGCCAGCAGCCGTACAGGGGGTAGCAATCAGCCCCAGCATTTT.

The chain is built from TRBV5-1 and TRBJ2-5; no clear D gene. The V gene lost 0 bases and the J gene lost 7 bases, with 10 bases spanning the gap. The CDR3 has 13 amino acids. CDR1 is SGHRS and CDR2 is YFSETQ in the germline V gene. This CDR3 reads CASSLGLAGTQYF. The CDR3 DNA sequence: TGCGCCAGCAGCTTGGGGCTGGCTGGGACCCAGTACTTC. The whole variable domain, remainder taken from reference TRBV5-1 and TRBJ2-5, is KAGVTQTPRYLIKTRGQQVTLSCSPISGHRSVSWYQQTPGQGLQFLFEYFSETQRNKGNFPGRFSGRQFSNSRSEMNVSTLELGDSALYLCASSLGLAGTQYFGPGTRLLVL.

The gene calls are TRBV6-1 and TRBJ1-2; the match to TRBD1 covers 7 bases. Per germline, CDR1 MNHNS and CDR2 SASEGT. Germline trimming cut 2 bases from V and 4 bases from J; bases unmatched to any gene: 13. CDR3 length equals 17 residues. For the CDR3, the DNA is TGTGCCAGCAGTGAACAGGAAGGGGGCGTCGCGGTCTATGGCTACACCTTC. Residues: CASSEQEGGVAVYGYTF.

A few counts support this clone. The V gene is TRBV30, the J gene TRBJ2-3, with TRBD2 identical over 7 bases. CDR1 and CDR2 from the germline V gene are GTSNPN and SVGIG (reference sequence). There are 17 residues in the CDR3. The J segment lost 0 bases and the V segment lost 1 base, leaving 10 bases of the junction unmatched. The CDR3 loop reads CAWSGDQRDSSTDTQYF. The CDR3 DNA sequence: TGTGCCTGGAGTGGAGACCAGCGGGACTCTAGCACAGATACGCAGTATTTT.

The chain links TRBV7-3 to TRBJ2-2, with 11 positions matching TRBD2. V shed 5 bases and J 5 bases; nucleotides not matched to a gene: 4. Germline V CDR1 and CDR2: SGHTA, FQGTGA. The CDR3 runs 15 residues. The CDR3 sequence is CASSLTSGVTGELFF. The CDR3 DNA follows: TGTGCCAGCAGCCTGACTAGCGGGGTTACCGGGGAGCTGTTTTTT.

This rearrangement joins TRBV11-2 to TRBJ2-7, with 13 bases identical to TRBD2. The ends lost 5 bases at V and 2 bases at J; junction bases unmatched: 3. This CDR3 is 15 amino acids long. The V gene's germline CDR1 is SGHAT and CDR2 FQNNGV. The CDR3: CASSPGTSGAYEQYF. CDR3 sequence (DNA): TGTGCCAGCAGCCCCGGGACTAGCGGGGCCTACGAGCAGTACTTC.

This clone has only a few counts. CDR3 sequence (DNA): TGTGCCAGCAGTAACCCCGACAGGGTGAAGCAGTACTTC. This gives the protein CASSNPDRVKQYF. The V call is TRBV27, the J call TRBJ2-7, with TRBD1 matching over 7 bases. Per the germline V gene, CDR1 is MNHEY and CDR2 is SMNVEV (reference sequence). The CDR3 totals 13 residues. The ends lost 5 bases at V and 8 bases at J; junction bases unmatched: 9.

The chain recombines TRBV28 with TRBJ1-1, with 7 bases aligning to TRBD1. CDR1 and CDR2 from the germline V gene are MDHEN and SYDVKM. The CDR3 runs 13 residues. V gave up 6 bases and J gave up 1 base; unmatched junction bases: 2. CDR3: CASRQGRNTEAFF. The CDR3 DNA is TGTGCCAGCAGACAGGGGAGGAACACTGAAGCTTTCTTT.

The chain carries TRBV6-5 and TRBJ2-2; 9 nucleotides line up with TRBD1. This CDR3 is 15 amino acids long. The J segment lost 7 bases and the V segment lost 5 bases, leaving 8 bases of the junction unmatched. Germline V gene lookup returns CDR1 MNHEY and CDR2 SVGAGI. The CDR3 sequence: CASSVPTGGNGELFF. The CDR3 DNA reads as TGTGCCAGCAGTGTCCCGACAGGGGGGAACGGGGAGCTGTTTTTT.

The chain is built from TRBV5-1 and TRBJ2-3; a weak D match, TRBD2 (6 bases). There are 15 residues in the CDR3. Trimming took 7 bases from V and 2 from J, leaving 17 bases between them. Germline-derived CDR1 and CDR2 are SGHRS and YFSETQ. The CDR3 loop is CASREAGGFTDTQYF. The CDR3 DNA reads as TGCGCCAGCCGTGAAGCGGGTGGATTCACAGATACGCAGTATTTT.

V usage is TRBV27 and J usage is TRBJ2-7, with D possibly matching TRBD1 (7 bases). Trimming removed 2 bases from V and 4 bases from J, with 12 bases in between. The CDR3 contains 14 residues. Looked up from germline, CDR1 is MNHEY and CDR2 is SMNVEV (reference sequence). In nucleotides, the CDR3 is TGTGCCAGCAGTTTAGGAGGGGGCCAGTACGAGCAGTACTTC. Residues: CASSLGGGQYEQYF.

This clone was detected a few times. The rearrangement joins TRBV6-1 to TRBJ2-7; 14 bases line up with TRBD2. The ends lost 7 bases at V and 4 bases at J; junction bases unmatched: 6. Germline CDR1 reads MNHNS; CDR2 reads SASEGT. The CDR3 covers 15 residues. CDR3 in amino acids: CASNTGLAGAYEQYF. CDR3 DNA: TGTGCCAGCAACACGGGACTAGCGGGAGCATACGAGCAGTACTTC.

The chain joins TRBV9 to TRBJ2-5; D call uncertain. Germline V CDR1 and CDR2: SGDLS, YYNGEE. With 2 bases removed from V and 1 base from J, the gap between germline ends came to 9 bases. The CDR3 has 14 residues. CDR3 in amino acids: CASSVGSSQETQYF. In nucleotides, the CDR3 is TGTGCCAGCAGCGTGGGCAGCTCCCAAGAGACCCAGTACTTC.

V is TRBV15 and J is TRBJ2-7; D uncertain. Trimming shortened V by 4 bases and J by 0 bases, and 7 bases separated the two germline ends. The CDR3 is 13 residues long. In germline, CDR1 is LNHNV, CDR2 YYDKDF (reference sequence). CDR3 region: CATSTFGSYEQYF. The CDR3 coding sequence is TGTGCCACCAGCACATTCGGCTCCTACGAGCAGTACTTC.

This clone appeared a single time. This chain joins TRBV11-2 and TRBJ2-7; a weak D match, TRBD1 (5 bases). The germline V and J ends were trimmed by 4 bases and 3 bases, with 16 bases remaining between them. Germline V gene data show CDR1 as SGHAT and CDR2 as FQNNGV. This CDR3 has 15 residues. This CDR3 is CASSSDSAHLYEQYF. The DNA of the CDR3 is TGTGCCAGCAGCTCTGACAGCGCCCACCTCTACGAGCAGTACTTC. Supplemented by reference TRBV11-2 and TRBJ2-7, the full variable domain reads EAGVAQSPRYKIIEKRQSVAFWCNPISGHATLYWYQQILGQGPKLLIQFQNNGVVDDSQLPKDRFSAERLKGVDSTLKIQPAKLEDSAVYLCASSSDSAHLYEQYFGPGTRLTVT.

This clone came up once. The chain combines TRBV28 with TRBJ1-4, with TRBD1 as a possible D gene (6 bases). The V gene lost 6 bases and the J gene lost 3 bases, with 17 bases spanning the gap. Germline V gene sequence: CDR1 MDHEN, CDR2 SYDVKM. The CDR3 sequence is 16 residues long. The CDR3 coding sequence is TGTGCCAGCAGGCCACAGGGTAGGGGAGCTAATGAAAAACTGTTTTTT. Its protein is CASRPQGRGANEKLFF. The full variable domain, with the rest looked up from reference TRBV28 and TRBJ1-4, is DVKVTQSSRYLVKRTGEKVFLECVQDMDHENMFWYRQDPGLGLRLIYFSYDVKMKEKGDIPEGYSVSREKKERFSLILESASTNQTSMYLCASRPQGRGANEKLFFGSGTQLSVL.

This chain uses TRBV19 with TRBJ2-1, with TRBD2 as a possible D gene (6 bases). The germline V gene encodes CDR1 LNHDA and CDR2 SQIVND (reference sequence). The CDR3 spans 15 residues. The V gene lost 10 bases and the J gene lost 8 bases, with 24 bases spanning the gap. The CDR3 coding sequence is TGTGCCACAACCACTGGCCTCCCGGGAGTGGATGAGCAGTTCTTC. Translation gives CATTTGLPGVDEQFF.